Each of the 3 T cell receptor beta chains below was sequenced from the same sample in a study of blood T cell repertoires in COVID-19. Sequencing was performed with immunoSEQ multiplex PCR; in TCRdb, only in-frame clones are kept and a portion is missing. This table holds 200,000 to 250,000 clones, roughly four fifths found once. Sequencing input: peripheral blood. The receptors stem from a woman aged 60-75 years with acute or convalescent COVID-19.

Only a few counts were recorded for this clone. The chain combines TRBV6-2 or TRBV6-3 with TRBJ2-1, with TRBD2 matching 10 bases. Germline CDR1 MNHEY, CDR2 SVGEGT. The V gene end was trimmed by 0 bases and the J gene end by 8 bases; junction bases not matched to a gene: 7. This CDR3 spans 16 amino acids. The CDR3 spells CASSYSGTSVVDEQFF. The CDR3 bases are TGTGCCAGCAGTTACTCCGGGACTAGCGTCGTGGATGAGCAGTTCTTC.

The V gene is TRBV19, the J gene TRBJ1-1; D gene unclear. Between the trimmed V and J ends, which lost 3 bases and 0 bases, there was a span of 8 bases. Germline V gene sequence: CDR1 LNHDA, CDR2 SQIVND (reference sequence). The CDR3 totals 14 residues. The CDR3 DNA reads TGTGCCAGTAGTATGCGGGGTCTGAACACTGAAGCTTTCTTT. Translation: CASSMRGLNTEAFF. Using reference TRBV19 and TRBJ1-1 for the parts outside the CDR3, the full variable domain is DGGITQSPKYLFRKEGQNVTLSCEQNLNHDAMYWYRQDPGQGLRLIYYSQIVNDFQKGDIAEGYSVSREKKESFPLTVTSAQKNPTAFYLCASSMRGLNTEAFFGQGTRLTVV.

The J gene is TRBJ1-2, the V gene TRBV4-2, with TRBD1 identical over 11 bases. The CDR3 runs to 15 residues. J lost 3 bases, V lost 4 bases, and 4 bases had no gene match. Germline-derived CDR1 and CDR2 are LGHNA and YNFKEQ. Here the CDR3 reads CASSPGTGGDYGYTF. The CDR3 DNA follows: TGTGCCAGCAGCCCGGGGACAGGGGGAGACTATGGCTACACCTTC.